Listed here are 5 T cell receptor beta chains from one sample, sequenced in a study of pediatric ulcerative colitis. Rectal tissue came from one to two pinch biopsies taken at colonoscopy. The table came from immunoSEQ multiplex PCR; TCRdb's copy has only in-frame clones and leaves some out. The sample lists 30,000 to 40,000 clones; roughly 71% were seen once. Sequencing input: gut tissue. Source of these receptors: a boy under 18 with severe ulcerative colitis.

This clone was picked up one time. The sample contains more than one DNA sequence encoding this CDR3. The gene calls are TRBV5-1 and TRBJ1-1, with a weak D call TRBD1 (5 bases). In germline, CDR1 is SGHRS, CDR2 YFSETQ. Trimming removed 0 bases from V and 4 bases from J, with 10 bases in between. The CDR3 is 14 residues long. The CDR3 spells CASSLAGGGTEAFF. The CDR3 DNA follows: TGCGCCAGCAGCTTGGCCGGCGGGGGCACTGAAGCTTTCTTT.

A word on this clone: At one boundary the junction diverges from the germline segment, which might be a read error. J is TRBJ2-7 and V is TRBV7-2, with 10 bases fitting TRBD1. Germline assignment: CDR1 SGHTA and CDR2 FQGNSA. The CDR3 runs 13 residues. The CDR3 DNA reads TGTGCCAGCAGCTTAGTTGGACAGGGGGAACCATTGTTC. Translating gives CASSLVGQGEPLF.

The CDR3 bases are TGTGCCACCAGCCTACCTGGGGGCAATCAGCCCCAGCATTTT. Encoded protein: CATSLPGGNQPQHF. The chain joins TRBV15 to TRBJ1-5; D remains unclear. Germline CDR1 is LNHNV and CDR2 is YYDKDF (reference sequence). Trimming removed 5 bases from V and 2 bases from J, with 10 bases in between. CDR3 length equals 14 residues.

V gene TRBV18 combines with J gene TRBJ2-7; no clear D. Trimming cost V 6 bases and J 1 base, with 16 bases left between them. The CDR3 runs 15 residues. Germline CDR1 KGHSH, CDR2 LQKENI. Here the CDR3 reads CASSQLQTLSYEQYF. CDR3 DNA: TGTGCCAGCTCTCAGCTACAAACGTTGTCCTACGAGCAGTACTTC.

The rearrangement uses TRBV7-9 and TRBJ2-3; D possibly corresponds to TRBD2 (6 bases). The V gene's germline CDR1 is SEHNR and CDR2 FQNEAQ (reference sequence). The CDR3 consists of 15 residues. V lost 7 bases and J lost 1, with 15 bases in between. Here the CDR3 reads CASTPLWGGTDTQYF. CDR3 nucleotide sequence: TGTGCCAGCACCCCCCTGTGGGGGGGCACAGATACGCAGTATTTT.